This entry features one TCR beta chain sequence. The target of this receptor is not known. No clone much larger than this one lies a single base away; base qualities are absent. The cysteine opens and the phenylalanine closes a CDR3 of 17 amino acids. CDR3 DNA is the only sequence kept; it has 51 bases, read in frame from the first base. The germline V gene sets CDR1 to KGHSH and CDR2 to LQKENI. Germline trimming amounts to 3 bases on V and 0 bases on J, with 9 as the count of junction bases outside the gene matches. The data originate from a study of blood T cell repertoires in COVID-19 (dated by TCRdb to about 2020). As for the study more broadly: Collaborator samples came from the United States, Italy and Spain and covered acute and convalescent phases of COVID-19. Where available, HLA class I and class II types were obtained from metadata supplied by the sample provider rather than from assay-based typing. A freely available public database, intended as a resource for researchers studying the immune response to SARS-CoV-2, is where the repertoires were released. The prospective study material was composed of cDNA or gDNA derived from T cells, B-cell-depleted T cells, or PBMCs. Samples came from the ongoing ImmuneRACE study (first 160 participants) plus 1,254 subjects from 6 global collaborators. Sample metadata almost always included a de-identified subject ID, COVID-19 status, age in years and sex. The dataset comprised deeply sampled blood TCRbeta repertoires from subjects exposed to, actively infected with, or recovered from COVID-19.

The immunoSEQ Assay, a bias-controlled multiplex PCR, was used to amplify TCRbeta CDR3 regions from genomic DNA. The original methods were these. The number of nucleated cells in each sample was estimated from the amplification of reference gene primers within the assay. To quantify the absolute abundance of each unique TCRbeta CDR3 rearrangement, sequence reads were collapsed and filtered. Productive Simpson clonality was computed per sample as the square root of Simpson's diversity index over productive rearrangements. TCRdb's version of the immuneACCESS table is confined to in-frame rearrangements and falls short of the full clone set. An unresolved V gene accounts for under half of the shortfall where checked; the remainder is of unknown origin. V, J and clone size derive from that table, while D and trimming were established from the DNA sequence. For this sample there are just under 300,000 clones; about 87% appear just once. The ten largest clones capture over 1% of the sample.

Overall study outcomes, separate from this receptor: Clinical and demographic metadata were provided uncurated, with the amount varying by source and participant.

Collaborating institutions collected whole blood in K2EDTA tubes following their own protocols. Collaborator samples were shipped for TCRbeta analysis as frozen whole blood, isolated PBMCs, or DNA extracted from either sample type. The clonotype originates from a man between 65 and 80 years old with acute or convalescent COVID-19. The chain uses TRBV18 and TRBJ2-7, with TRBD1 matching 9 junction bases. The sequenced sample consisted of peripheral blood. For the CDR3, the sequence is CASSPLYGQGSSYEQYF. The nucleotides are TGTGCCAGCTCACCTCTATACGGACAGGGGTCCTCCTACGAGCAGTACTTC.